This T cell receptor beta chain was observed in a study of breast tumors, draining lymph nodes, adjacent tissues (dated by TCRdb to the mid-2010s). About the study as a whole: Breast cancer patients provided tumor, adjacent nontumor tissue and axillary lymph nodes, and the study compared the TCR beta repertoires across these three sources. In human breast cancer, the study set out to evaluate how tumor, surrounding tissue and draining lymph node repertoires relate to one another and whether T cells may move between these sites. General study outcomes and caveats: The data were considered consistent with most tumor T cells being derived from the lymph node and subsequently expanding within tumor tissue. The similarity between tumor and nontumor tissue repertoires was significantly greater in luminal-like breast cancer than in basal-like breast cancer. Tumor T-cell repertoires showed less diversity than lymph node repertoires and more diversity than nontumor tissue repertoires, and tumor T-cell repertoires showed preferential V and J gene usage. The conclusion that tumor T cells originate in lymph nodes was framed as consistent with a hypothesis rather than directly demonstrated.

Including cysteine and phenylalanine, the CDR3 has 15 amino acids. The retained sequence is limited to the CDR3, 45 bases, with the frame set at the first base. Clipping removes 7 bases from V and 0 bases from J, with 4 as the unmatched junction base count. To note about this clonotype: It lacks a known antigen. No clone much larger than this one lies a single base away; base qualities are absent.

The run used an Illumina HiSeq 2000. TCR beta chain libraries were generated through multiplex PCR amplification. The amplified TCR beta chain products were analyzed by high-throughput sequencing. In TCRdb, the public reads were trimmed at Q25 with fastp and aligned with MiXCR, with productive beta chains retained. Rows matching on CDR3 protein sequence are summarized as one entry with the most common DNA and genes. This sample is represented by 140,000 or so distinct CDR3 sequences; 32% of them were singletons. Clones ranked in the top ten supply about 2.5% of the sample. The lymph node samples were taken from the axillary draining lymph nodes of breast cancer patients.

Sequenced material: axillary lymph node tissue. The sequence links TRBV12-3 or TRBV12-4 to TRBJ2-2; TRBD2 fits 8 bases in the junction. This TCR was recovered from a female donor with breast cancer. Some clones in this sample may be carry-over from other donors' samples. The sequenced DNA: TGTGCCAGCACCCCGGGACTAGCGAACACCGGGGAGCTGTTTTTT. This codes for CASTPGLANTGELFF.